In its sample, the clone carrying this TCR beta chain was seen a few times. Antigen specificity is unknown. As it was prepared, the TCRbeta library received unique molecular identifiers. TCRdb redid the calling of the PCR reads with MiXCR, one entry per CDR3 protein. This table holds under 100,000 distinct CDR3 sequences, 15% to 17% found once. These data originate in a study of T-cell reconstitution after alpha-beta-depleted transplantation in children. Study observations and caveats: Diversity of TCRbeta at day 60 was high in some patients, arising from surviving recipient T cells and thymic progenitors.

J was trimmed by 1 base and V by 6 bases; bases with no gene match: 2. CDR3 length: 13 residues. CDR1 is SQVTM and CDR2 is ANQGSEA in the germline V gene. This sequence originates from a male patient aged 2 to 9 who had a stem cell transplant for acute lymphoblastic leukemia, so the T cells may come from the graft donor. J is TRBJ1-5 and V is TRBV29-1; 8 bases map to TRBD1. Sample: PBMCs, mostly from graft donor cells, taken 180 days after TCRalphabeta/CD19-depleted stem cell transplant. The CDR3, as DNA: TGCAGCGTCGGGACAGGCAGCAATCAGCCCCAGCATTTT. Its translation: CSVGTGSNQPQHF.